This TCR beta chain was sequenced during a study of T cell responses to AZD1222 COVID-19 vaccine. General study points: Clonal diversity was possibly underestimated; the donors were predominantly white British and more often female. Recipients of AZD1222 seropositive at baseline numbered only 6 or 7. Targets within unmutated variant regions were reportedly found for nearly half of spike-specific TCRs.

Notes on this clone: Its specificity is unknown.

CDR1 is SNHLY, CDR2 FYNNEI, per germline. CDR3 length: 11 residues. J lost 10 bases, V lost 2 bases, and 1 base had no gene match. Second doses at about 4 or about 12 weeks were pooled. Profiled with immunoSEQ multiplex PCR; TCRdb holds only in-frame clones, not every one. The sample holds 150,000 to 200,000 clones, roughly nine tenths seen once. J is TRBJ1-1 and V is TRBV2, with 7 bases identical to TRBD1. The TCR was taken from an adult who received the AZD1222 COVID-19 vaccine. Source: peripheral blood, taken 28 days after the second AZD1222 dose. In DNA, the CDR3 is TGTGCCAGCAGTGAACAGGGGGGAGCTTTCTTT. Amino acids: CASSEQGGAFF.